A single sample gave rise to the 7 T cell receptor beta chains below, sequenced in a study of OX40 agonist ivuxolimab in advanced cancers. Here immunoSEQ multiplex PCR was the method, and the copy in TCRdb shows in-frame clones only, minus some. The sample lists over 95,000 clones, about four fifths seen once, with roughly 1.5% in the top ten. The material sequenced was CD4+ or CD8+ T cells sorted from blood, taken in a trial of the OX40 agonist ivuxolimab. These TCRs come from an adult with an advanced solid tumor such as melanoma, head and neck, liver or kidney cancer.

This CDR3 is CASSLEHFYEQYF. The DNA of the CDR3 is TGTGCCAGCAGCTTAGAACATTTCTACGAGCAGTACTTC. The chain links TRBV7-8 to TRBJ2-7; D is unresolved. CDR3 size: 13 residues. Germline loops: CDR1 SGHVS, CDR2 FQNEAQ. The V and J ends lost 1 base and 3 bases respectively, with 7 bases between them.

V is TRBV7-2 and J is TRBJ2-5; D may be TRBD2 (6 bases). Trimming removed 4 bases from V and 5 bases from J, with 17 bases in between. Germline V gives CDR1 SGHTA, CDR2 FQGNSA. The CDR3 runs to 15 residues. CDR3 in DNA: TGTGCCAGCAGCTCTAACGCGGGGTATGGGGAGACCCAGTACTTC. This translates into CASSSNAGYGETQYF.

V gene TRBV7-8 combines with J gene TRBJ2-4; TRBD2 matches 7 bases. The germline V gene encodes CDR1 SGHVS and CDR2 FQNEAQ. The J segment lost 1 base and the V segment lost 5 bases, leaving 8 bases of the junction unmatched. This CDR3 contains 16 residues. The chain's CDR3 is CASSLTGGGAKNIQYF. The CDR3 DNA sequence: TGTGCCAGCAGCCTGACGGGCGGGGGTGCCAAAAACATTCAGTACTTC.

The V gene is TRBV6-6, the J gene TRBJ2-1, with TRBD1 identical over 7 bases. With V trimmed by 6 bases and J by 10 bases, 6 bases remained unmatched. This CDR3 is built from 12 residues. Per germline, CDR1 MNHNY and CDR2 SVGAGI (reference sequence). Here the CDR3 reads CASSRQGYEQFF. The CDR3 bases are TGTGCCAGCAGCAGACAGGGTTACGAGCAGTTCTTC.

This clone was recorded only once. V usage is TRBV18 and J usage is TRBJ2-2; perhaps TRBD1 as D (5 bases). V was clipped by 6 bases and J by 1 base, with 12 bases between them. There are 15 residues in the CDR3. CDR1 KGHSH and CDR2 LQKENI come from the germline V gene. Here the CDR3 DNA reads TGTGCCAGCTCCAATCTGCAGGGGAACACCGGGGAGCTGTTTTTT. Residues: CASSNLQGNTGELFF.

V and J are TRBV6-1 and TRBJ2-6, with D unclear. Trimming removed 6 bases at V and 1 base at J, with 10 bases between. There are 15 residues in the CDR3. Germline assignment: CDR1 MNHNS and CDR2 SASEGT. CDR3 nucleotide sequence: TGTGCCAGCAGGGGGTCAAGTTCTGGGGCCAACGTCCTGACTTTC. It specifies CASRGSSSGANVLTF.

CDR3 loop: CASSGKTFGEQFF. The CDR3 nucleotides are TGCGCCAGCAGCGGAAAGACTTTCGGTGAGCAGTTCTTC. The chain joins TRBV5-1 to TRBJ2-1, with no clear D. The V gene's germline CDR1 is SGHRS and CDR2 YFSETQ. The CDR3 contains 13 residues. V dropped 4 bases and J dropped 9 bases, with 14 bases sitting between them.